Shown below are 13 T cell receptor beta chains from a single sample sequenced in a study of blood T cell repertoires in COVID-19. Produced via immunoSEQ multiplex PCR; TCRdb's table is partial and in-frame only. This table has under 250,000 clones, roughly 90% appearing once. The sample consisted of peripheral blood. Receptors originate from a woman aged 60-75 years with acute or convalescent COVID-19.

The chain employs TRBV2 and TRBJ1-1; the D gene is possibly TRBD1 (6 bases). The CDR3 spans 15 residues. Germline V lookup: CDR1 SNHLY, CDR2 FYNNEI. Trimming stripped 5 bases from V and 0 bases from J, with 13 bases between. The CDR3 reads CASSSRQDLNTEAFF. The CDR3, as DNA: TGTGCCAGCAGTTCGCGACAGGACCTGAACACTGAAGCTTTCTTT.

In DNA form, the CDR3 reads TGTGCCAGTAGTCCTCGGACAGGGACCTACGAGCAGTACTTC. Translation gives CASSPRTGTYEQYF. This chain joins TRBV19 and TRBJ2-7, with TRBD1 identical over 8 bases. Trimming cost V 5 bases and J 2 bases; bases outside gene matches: 5. The CDR3 is made up of 14 amino acids. Germline V gene lookup returns CDR1 LNHDA and CDR2 SQIVND (reference sequence).

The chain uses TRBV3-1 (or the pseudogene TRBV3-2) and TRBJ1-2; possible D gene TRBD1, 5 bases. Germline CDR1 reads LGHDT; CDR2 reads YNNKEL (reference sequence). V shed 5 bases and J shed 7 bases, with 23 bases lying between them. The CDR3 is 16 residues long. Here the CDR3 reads CASSVGGLFRASGYTF. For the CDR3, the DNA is TGTGCCAGCAGCGTCGGGGGACTGTTTCGGGCTAGTGGCTACACCTTC.

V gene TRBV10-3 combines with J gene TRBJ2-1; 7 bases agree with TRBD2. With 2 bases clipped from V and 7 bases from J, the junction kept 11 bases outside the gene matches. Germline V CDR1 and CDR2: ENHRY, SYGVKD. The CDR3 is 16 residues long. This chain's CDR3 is CAISEGDRGGRNEQFF. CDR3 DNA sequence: TGTGCCATCAGTGAGGGGGACCGCGGGGGTAGGAATGAGCAGTTCTTC.

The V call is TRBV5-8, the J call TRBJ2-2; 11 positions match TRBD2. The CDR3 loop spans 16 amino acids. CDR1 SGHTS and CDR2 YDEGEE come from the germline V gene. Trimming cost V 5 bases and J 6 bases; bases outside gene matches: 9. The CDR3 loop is CASRSRPGLAAGELFF. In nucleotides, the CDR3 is TGTGCCAGCAGGTCACGACCGGGACTAGCGGCCGGGGAGCTGTTTTTT.

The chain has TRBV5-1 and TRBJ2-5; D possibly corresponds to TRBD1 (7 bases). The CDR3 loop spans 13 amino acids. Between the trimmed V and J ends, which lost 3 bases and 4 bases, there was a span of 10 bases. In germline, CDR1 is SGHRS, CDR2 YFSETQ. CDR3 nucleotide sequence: TGCGCCAGCAGCTATCAGGGGGGAGAGACCCAGTACTTC. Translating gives CASSYQGGETQYF. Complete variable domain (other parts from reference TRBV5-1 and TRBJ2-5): KAGVTQTPRYLIKTRGQQVTLSCSPISGHRSVSWYQQTPGQGLQFLFEYFSETQRNKGNFPGRFSGRQFSNSRSEMNVSTLELGDSALYLCASSYQGGETQYFGPGTRLLVL.

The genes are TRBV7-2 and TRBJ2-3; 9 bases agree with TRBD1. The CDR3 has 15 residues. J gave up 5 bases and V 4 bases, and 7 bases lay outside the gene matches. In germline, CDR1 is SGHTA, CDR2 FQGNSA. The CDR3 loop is CASSSRDRVVDTQYF. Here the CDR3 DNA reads TGTGCCAGCAGCTCCCGGGACAGGGTCGTAGATACGCAGTATTTT.

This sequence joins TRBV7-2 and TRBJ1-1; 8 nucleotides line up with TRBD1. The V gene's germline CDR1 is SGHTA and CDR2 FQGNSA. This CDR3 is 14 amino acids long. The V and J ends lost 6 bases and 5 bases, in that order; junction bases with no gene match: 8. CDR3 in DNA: TGTGCCAGCAGTTCCGTACAGGGGGTGACTGAAGCTTTCTTT. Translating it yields CASSSVQGVTEAFF.

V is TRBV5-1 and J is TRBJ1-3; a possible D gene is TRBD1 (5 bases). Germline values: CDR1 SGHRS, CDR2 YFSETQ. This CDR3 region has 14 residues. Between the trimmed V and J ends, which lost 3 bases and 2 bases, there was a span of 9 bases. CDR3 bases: TGCGCCAGCAGCTCCACGACAGCTGGAAACACCATATATTTT. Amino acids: CASSSTTAGNTIYF.

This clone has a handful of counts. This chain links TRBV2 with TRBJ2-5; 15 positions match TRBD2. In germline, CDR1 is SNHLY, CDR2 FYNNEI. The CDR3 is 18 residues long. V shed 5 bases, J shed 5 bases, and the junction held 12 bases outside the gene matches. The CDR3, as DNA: TGTGCCAGCAGTACCGGGACTAGCGGGGGGAGGGCCTGGGAGACCCAGTACTTC. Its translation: CASSTGTSGGRAWETQYF.

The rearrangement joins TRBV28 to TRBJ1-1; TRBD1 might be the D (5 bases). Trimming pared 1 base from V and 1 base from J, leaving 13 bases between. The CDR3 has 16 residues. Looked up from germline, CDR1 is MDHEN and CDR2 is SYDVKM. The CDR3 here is CASSLFQGLGNTEAFF. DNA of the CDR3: TGTGCCAGCAGTTTATTTCAGGGTTTAGGGAACACTGAAGCTTTCTTT.

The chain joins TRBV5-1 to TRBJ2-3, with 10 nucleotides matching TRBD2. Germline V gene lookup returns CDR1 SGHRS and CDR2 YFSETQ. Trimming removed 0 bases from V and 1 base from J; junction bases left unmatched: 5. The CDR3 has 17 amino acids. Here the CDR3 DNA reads TGCGCCAGCAGCTTGGGGCTAGCGGGAGCCGGCACAGATACGCAGTATTTT. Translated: CASSLGLAGAGTDTQYF. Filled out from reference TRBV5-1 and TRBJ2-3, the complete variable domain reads KAGVTQTPRYLIKTRGQQVTLSCSPISGHRSVSWYQQTPGQGLQFLFEYFSETQRNKGNFPGRFSGRQFSNSRSEMNVSTLELGDSALYLCASSLGLAGAGTDTQYFGPGTRLTVL.

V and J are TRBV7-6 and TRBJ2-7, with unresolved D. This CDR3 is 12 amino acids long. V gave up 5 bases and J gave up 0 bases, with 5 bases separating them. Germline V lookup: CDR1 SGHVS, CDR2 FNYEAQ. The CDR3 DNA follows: TGTGCCAGCAGCCCCAGCTCCTACGAGCAGTACTTC. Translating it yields CASSPSSYEQYF. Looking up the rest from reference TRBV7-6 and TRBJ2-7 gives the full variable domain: GAGVSQSPRYKVTKRGQDVALRCDPISGHVSLYWYRQALGQGPEFLTYFNYEAQQDKSGLPNDRFSAERPEGSISTLTIQRTEQRDSAMYRCASSPSSYEQYFGPGTRLTVT.